This is a list of T cell receptor beta chains from one sample in a study of PD-1 blockade in classical Hodgkin lymphoma. Sequencing used immunoSEQ multiplex PCR; TCRdb keeps in-frame clones, though not all of them. The table has approximately 58,000 clones, roughly 90% seen once. Sequencing was performed on peripheral blood mononuclear cells (PBMCs), taken before the second cycle of nivolumab. The receptors originated from a human donor with classical Hodgkin lymphoma. The CDR3 runs from the conserved cysteine through the conserved F or W. Fields, in order: clone size, D gene, V gene, J gene, CDR3 protein, CDR3 DNA. D genes are given only for firm matches. Only part of the rows carry a size: once, few, many, or a class if the clone is expanded.

size: NA; D: TRBD1; V: TRBV7-8; J: TRBJ1-1; CDR3: CASSPPTGGNTEAFF; DNA: TGTGCCAGCAGCCCTCCTACAGGGGGGAACACTGAAGCTTTCTTT
size: NA; D: TRBD2; V: TRBV4-2; J: TRBJ2-1; CDR3: CASSLKTSGATSYNEQFF; DNA: TGTGCCAGCAGCTTAAAGACTAGCGGGGCGACCTCCTACAATGAGCAGTTCTTC
size: NA; D: NA; V: TRBV5-1; J: TRBJ2-7; CDR3: CATSAAASSYEQYF; DNA: TGCGCCACTTCAGCCGCGGCTAGCTCCTACGAGCAGTACTTC
size: NA; D: TRBD2; V: TRBV7-9; J: TRBJ2-1; CDR3: CASSFAVSIIAGGYNEQFF; DNA: TGTGCCAGCAGCTTCGCCGTTTCCATCATAGCGGGGGGTTACAATGAGCAGTTCTTC
size: NA; D: TRBD2; V: TRBV4-2; J: TRBJ2-3; CDR3: CASSHDPGTSGYTDTQYF; DNA: TGTGCCAGCAGCCACGATCCCGGGACTAGCGGTTACACAGATACGCAGTATTTT
size: NA; D: TRBD1; V: TRBV29-1; J: TRBJ1-5; CDR3: CSVEGQDNQPQHF; DNA: TGCAGCGTTGAGGGACAGGATAATCAGCCCCAGCATTTT
size: NA; D: NA; V: TRBV5-6; J: TRBJ1-4; CDR3: CASSFRSRGEVFF; DNA: TGTGCCAGCAGCTTTAGATCGCGAGGGGAGGTGTTTTTT
size: NA; D: NA; V: TRBV28; J: TRBJ1-1; CDR3: CASSLRGAEAFF; DNA: TGTGCCAGCAGCTTAAGGGGGGCTGAAGCTTTCTTT
size: NA; D: TRBD1; V: TRBV29-1; J: TRBJ2-1; CDR3: CSAEGQGTYNEQFF; DNA: TGCAGCGCCGAGGGACAGGGAACCTACAATGAGCAGTTCTTC
size: NA; D: TRBD1; V: TRBV27; J: TRBJ1-1; CDR3: CASSLWTGGEAFF; DNA: TGTGCCAGCAGTTTATGGACAGGGGGTGAAGCTTTCTTT
size: NA; D: TRBD2; V: TRBV27; J: TRBJ2-7; CDR3: CASSFLAGGEQYF; DNA: TGTGCCAGCAGTTTTTTAGCGGGAGGCGAGCAGTACTTC
size: NA; D: NA; V: TRBV5-1; J: TRBJ1-5; CDR3: CASSLEGGGNQPQHF; DNA: TGCGCCAGCAGCTTGGAGGGGGGAGGCAATCAGCCCCAGCATTTT
size: NA; D: TRBD2; V: TRBV7-3; J: TRBJ2-2; CDR3: CASSPPSGRTAGELFF; DNA: TGTGCCAGCAGCCCCCCTAGCGGGAGAACGGCCGGGGAGCTGTTTTTT
size: NA; D: NA; V: TRBV11-2; J: TRBJ1-1; CDR3: CASSLEGNTEAFF; DNA: TGTGCCAGCAGCTTAGAGGGGAACACTGAAGCTTTCTTT
size: NA; D: TRBD2; V: TRBV18; J: TRBJ2-3; CDR3: CASSLVTTSGASTDTQYF; DNA: TGTGCCAGCTCACTCGTCACCACTAGCGGGGCAAGCACAGATACGCAGTATTTT
size: NA; D: TRBD2; V: TRBV11-2; J: TRBJ2-2; CDR3: CASSLPAGGPGELFF; DNA: TGTGCCAGCAGCTTACCAGCGGGAGGTCCCGGGGAGCTGTTTTTT
size: NA; D: NA; V: TRBV11-1; J: TRBJ1-1; CDR3: CASHSLDGDEAFF; DNA: TGTGCCAGCCACTCTCTCGACGGTGATGAAGCTTTCTTT
size: once; D: TRBD1; V: TRBV5-6; J: TRBJ1-4; CDR3: CASSFDRGGEKLFF; DNA: TGTGCCAGCAGCTTCGACAGGGGAGGTGAAAAACTGTTTTTT
size: NA; D: TRBD2; V: TRBV7-8; J: TRBJ2-5; CDR3: CASSLVGGAVQETQYF; DNA: TGTGCCAGCAGCTTAGTCGGGGGGGCGGTTCAAGAGACCCAGTACTTC
size: once; D: TRBD1; V: TRBV20-1; J: TRBJ1-5; CDR3: CSTGDQPQHF; DNA: TGCAGCACAGGGGATCAGCCCCAGCATTTT
size: NA; D: NA; V: TRBV11-1; J: TRBJ2-5; CDR3: CASSQDSLKETQYF; DNA: TGTGCCAGCAGCCAGGACAGTTTGAAAGAGACCCAGTACTTC
size: NA; D: NA; V: TRBV27; J: TRBJ2-7; CDR3: CASSLSPLSSYEQYF; DNA: TGTGCCAGCAGTTTATCGCCCCTTAGCTCCTACGAGCAGTACTTC
size: NA; D: TRBD2; V: TRBV9; J: TRBJ2-3; CDR3: CASSVVGAGAITDTQYF; DNA: TGTGCCAGCAGCGTAGTGGGAGCGGGGGCCATAACAGATACGCAGTATTTT
size: NA; D: TRBD2; V: TRBV7-2; J: TRBJ2-2; CDR3: CASSLQIGGRHGELFF; DNA: TGTGCCAGCAGCTTACAGATCGGCGGGAGGCACGGGGAGCTGTTTTTT
size: NA; D: NA; V: TRBV19; J: TRBJ2-7; CDR3: CASSIVGPEFPYEQYF; DNA: TGTGCCAGTAGTATAGTCGGTCCGGAATTTCCCTACGAGCAGTACTTC
size: once; D: TRBD2; V: TRBV19; J: TRBJ2-7; CDR3: CASTTTSGPPFYEQYF; DNA: TGTGCCAGTACCACGACTAGCGGGCCTCCCTTCTACGAGCAGTACTTC
size: NA; D: TRBD2; V: TRBV7-8; J: TRBJ2-3; CDR3: CASSLGLAVDTQYF; DNA: TGTGCCAGCAGCCTTGGACTAGCAGTAGATACGCAGTATTTT
size: NA; D: NA; V: TRBV20-1; J: TRBJ1-1; CDR3: CSATFRGEAFF; DNA: TGCAGTGCTACTTTTCGAGGGGAAGCTTTCTTT
size: NA; D: NA; V: TRBV4-1; J: TRBJ2-7; CDR3: CASSQVPGALDEQYF; DNA: TGCGCCAGCAGCCAAGTTCCGGGGGCGCTGGACGAGCAGTACTTC
size: NA; D: TRBD1; V: TRBV6-5; J: TRBJ1-2; CDR3: CASSLAGGAYGYTF; DNA: TGTGCCAGCAGTCTAGCAGGGGGCGCCTATGGCTACACCTTC
size: NA; D: NA; V: TRBV6-5; J: TRBJ1-1; CDR3: CASSYEWGNDWVRAFF; DNA: TGTGCCAGCAGTTACGAGTGGGGCAATGATTGGGTAAGGGCTTTCTTT
size: once; D: NA; V: TRBV9; J: TRBJ1-5; CDR3: CASSVGQGDQPQHF; DNA: TGTGCCAGCAGCGTAGGGCAGGGTGACCAGCCCCAGCATTTT
size: few; D: NA; V: TRBV9; J: TRBJ2-7; CDR3: CASSVTEFYEQYF; DNA: TGTGCCAGCAGCGTAACAGAGTTCTACGAGCAGTACTTC
size: NA; D: NA; V: TRBV4-2; J: TRBJ1-5; CDR3: CASSQERDSNQPQHF; DNA: TGTGCCAGCAGCCAAGAGAGGGATAGCAATCAGCCCCAGCATTTT
size: few; D: NA; V: TRBV7-9; J: TRBJ1-1; CDR3: CASRQGQMNTEAFF; DNA: TGTGCCAGCAGACAGGGACAAATGAACACTGAAGCTTTCTTT
size: NA; D: NA; V: TRBV7-3; J: TRBJ2-7; CDR3: CASRFPENYEQYF; DNA: TGTGCCAGCAGATTTCCGGAGAACTACGAGCAGTACTTC
size: NA; D: NA; V: TRBV9; J: TRBJ1-2; CDR3: CASSVEPTANYGYTF; DNA: TGTGCCAGCAGCGTAGAACCTACCGCGAACTATGGCTACACCTTC